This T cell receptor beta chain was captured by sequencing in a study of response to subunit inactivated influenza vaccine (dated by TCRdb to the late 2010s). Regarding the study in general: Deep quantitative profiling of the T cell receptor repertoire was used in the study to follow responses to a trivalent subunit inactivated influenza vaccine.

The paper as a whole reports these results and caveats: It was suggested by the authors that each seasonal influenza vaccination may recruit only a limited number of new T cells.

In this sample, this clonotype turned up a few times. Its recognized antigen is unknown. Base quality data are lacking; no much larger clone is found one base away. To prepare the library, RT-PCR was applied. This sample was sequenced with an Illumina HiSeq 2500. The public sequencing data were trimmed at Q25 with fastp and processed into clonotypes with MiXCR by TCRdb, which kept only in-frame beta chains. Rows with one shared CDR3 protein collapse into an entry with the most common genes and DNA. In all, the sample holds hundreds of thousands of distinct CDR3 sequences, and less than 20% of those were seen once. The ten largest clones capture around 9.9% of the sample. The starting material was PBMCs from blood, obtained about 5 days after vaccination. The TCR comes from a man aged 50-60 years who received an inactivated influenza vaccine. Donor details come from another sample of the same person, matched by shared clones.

CDR3 sequence: CAVRTSGSNEQFF. The base sequence is TGTGCCGTTAGGACTAGCGGGAGTAATGAGCAGTTCTTC. The chain joins TRBV3-1 to TRBJ2-1, and TRBD2 aligns with 13 junction nucleotides. Relative to germline, V is missing 11 bases and J is missing 7 bases, with 5 bases of the junction outside any gene match. From the germline V gene (reference sequence), CDR1 is LGHDT and CDR2 is YNNKEL. The CDR3, cysteine through phenylalanine, is 13 amino acids long. CDR3 DNA only is kept here, 39 bases in frame from base 1.